This TCR beta chain originates from a study of T cells after yellow fever vaccination. Study at large: Libraries from low-cell-number fractions were prepared with the SMART-Seq v4 Ultra Low Input RNA kit.

A single record per CDR3 protein comes from TCRdb applying MiXCR to the 5' RACE reads. The sample gives 50,000 or so distinct CDR3 sequences, roughly 7.3% of which show up once; 25% to 30% is in the top ten. The study's findings and limits: Most clones from primary vaccination resurfaced after the booster (approximately 95% CD4, over 85% CD8). FACS-sorted repertoires could harbor abundant contaminating bulk-population clonotypes.

This clonotype was seen many times. Its antigen is unidentified. CDR3 length equals 12 residues. Germline CDR1 is DFQATT and CDR2 is SNEGSKA (reference sequence). Trimming cost V 6 bases and J 8 bases; bases outside gene matches: 6. This chain connects TRBV20-1 to TRBJ2-1, with 8 bases aligning to TRBD1. The sequenced sample was CD8+ T cells sorted from PBMCs, obtained more than 13 days after the first yellow fever vaccination. The source is a man aged 18 to 30 who received the YFV17D yellow fever vaccine. The CDR3 DNA sequence: TGCAGTGCATGGGACAGGAGGGATGAGCAGTTCTTC. It codes for CSAWDRRDEQFF.